Reported below is one T cell receptor beta chain. The specificity of this receptor is unknown. This sample is drawn from a study of monozygotic twins with inflammatory bowel disease (dated by TCRdb to the late 2010s). The study in broad terms: The complete study included roughly 30 monozygotic twin pairs: 19 IBD-discordant Danish pairs and nine German pairs, of which four were IBD-concordant and five were IBD-discordant. The search for disease-associated traits relied mainly on comparing IBD patients with their genetically identical healthy co-twins within discordant pairs. Each individual had, on average, about 151 000 unique TCRalpha sequences and 181 000 unique TCRbeta sequences available for analysis. What the research found in general, with its limitations: Compared with healthy twins, IBD patients had fewer clonotypes in common with other individuals, a difference most pronounced in patients showing signs of disease activity. Differing immunosuppressive treatments among patients may have added background noise and inter-individual variability to the repertoires. No single strong signal or clonotype linked to IBD turned up in the results, so the idea that one exists was not supported. TCRbeta repertoire diversity, by inverse Simpson index, was decreased in IBD patients compared with their healthy co-twins. Repertoire similarity did not differ between concordant and discordant twins, possibly due to limited statistical power. Different T cell subtypes could not be distinguished in the analysis.

The method behind the library was 5' RACE. The input for every TCR library was roughly 3,300 ng of total RNA. For each sample, cDNA synthesis with SMARTScribe reverse transcriptase was split into eight separate reactions. During cDNA synthesis, template switching introduced unique molecular identifiers that contained a 6-nucleotide sample barcode. TCRalpha and TCRbeta cDNA was amplified by two nested PCRs of 16 and 9 cycles, with bead purification after each PCR. Before amplification, the cDNA was treated with uracil DNA-glycosylase and purified using the QIAquick PCR purification kit. The second PCR added Illumina TruSeq-compatible adapters along with sample-specific barcodes. Library quality and concentration were assessed using TapeStation and Qubit, and about 5.2 ng of each library was pooled. Pooled libraries were sequenced on an Illumina HiSeq2500 single-index Rapid Run with 2 x 100 bp reads and custom sequencing primers. Per the authors' processing: MiGEC version 1.2.6 was used for UMI-based consensus assembly, which corrected PCR and sequencing errors. V(D)J alignment, clonotype assembly and CDR3 extraction were performed with MiXCR version 2.1.1. Normalisation of gene usage, clonotype sharing and MAIT/NKT TCR abundance was achieved by analysing the top 1000, 10 000 and 20 000 clonotypes per sample. After downsampling to 27 000 UMIs, diversity was calculated as the inverse Simpson index using the vegan R package. Paired Mann-Whitney U tests on discordant twin pairs were used, with Benjamini-Hochberg multiple-testing correction. Reprocessed by TCRdb, the reads give a single entry per CDR3 protein sequence, without DNA. The V and J calls reflect TCRdb's pipeline rather than the authors' work. The sample's clone listing holds about 330,000 distinct CDR3 sequences. The ten top clones hold under 2.5% of the sample.

From each donor, an approximately 2.4 ml peripheral blood sample was collected into PAXgene tubes and kept at -80 degrees C. Without any T cell sorting, total RNA was extracted from whole blood using the PAXgene blood miRNA kit on an automated QIAcube. Peripheral blood from monozygotic twin pairs concordant or discordant for inflammatory bowel disease was subjected to deep TCRalpha and TCRbeta repertoire profiling with unique molecular barcoding. Smoking habits were recorded for all twin pairs, and each individual was classified as a current, former or never smoker. The CDR3 contains 15 residues, cysteine and phenylalanine counted. DNA is not recorded here. As encoded in the germline V gene (reference sequence), CDR1 is SEHNR while CDR2 is FQNEAQ.

The rearrangement combines TRBV7-9 with TRBJ1-1. The source of this sequence is a human donor with ulcerative colitis or Crohn's disease, or a healthy co-twin of an affected twin (not recorded which). Sequenced input: blood. The CDR3 region: CASSLGAGGYTEAFF.